This T cell receptor (beta chain) comes out of a study of CD8+ T cells in alopecia areata. This clone was picked up a small number of times. Its antigen remains unknown. Regarding treatment: oral pan-JAK inhibitor, 5-10 mg twice daily. The CDR3 runs 14 residues. Deletions cut 0 bases from V and 1 base from J, with 7 bases between. CDR1 is SGDLS, CDR2 YYNGEE, per germline. Extraction and reverse transcription of RNA yielded cDNA as the sequencing template. Sequenced by immunoSEQ multiplex PCR; TCRdb stores in-frame clones only, minus some. The sample holds over 150,000 clones, 50% to 65% seen once. Study findings and constraints: Affected lesional scalp, above all in alopecia totalis/universalis, was more clonal than normal scalp.

The specimen was CD4+ T cells sorted from blood, collected at week 24, from a patient treated with tofacitinib. The receptor was derived from a human donor with alopecia areata. V and J are TRBV9 and TRBJ2-5, with D possibly matching TRBD1 (5 bases). The CDR3 coding sequence is TGTGCCAGCAGCGTAGCAACAGGCCAAGAGACCCAGTACTTC. Its translation is CASSVATGQETQYF.